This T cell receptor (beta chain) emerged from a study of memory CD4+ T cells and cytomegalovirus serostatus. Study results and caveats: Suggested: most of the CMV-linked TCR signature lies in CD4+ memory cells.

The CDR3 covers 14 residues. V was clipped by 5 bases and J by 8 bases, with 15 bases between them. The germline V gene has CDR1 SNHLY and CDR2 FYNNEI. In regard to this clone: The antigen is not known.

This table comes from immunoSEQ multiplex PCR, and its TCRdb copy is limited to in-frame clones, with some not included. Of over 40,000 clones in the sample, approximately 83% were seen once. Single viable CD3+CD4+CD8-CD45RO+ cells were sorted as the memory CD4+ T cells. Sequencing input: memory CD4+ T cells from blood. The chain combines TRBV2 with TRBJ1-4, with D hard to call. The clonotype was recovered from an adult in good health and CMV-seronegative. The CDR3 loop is CASSSAPPGEKLFF. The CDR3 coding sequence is TGTGCCAGCAGTAGTGCGCCTCCCGGGGAAAAACTGTTTTTT.